These 7 T cell receptor beta chains were sequenced from one sample in a study of identical twins. Via MiXCR, TCRdb re-called the 5' RACE reads, giving one row per CDR3 protein. Of about 240,000 distinct CDR3 sequences listed, 10% are singletons. Sequencing was done on a sample of memory T cells sorted from blood. These TCRs come from a man aged 50 to 60 in good health.

This clonotype was observed at least ten times. V gene TRBV4-2 combines with J gene TRBJ2-1; D call uncertain. The CDR3 has 13 residues. The V and J ends lost 0 bases and 7 bases respectively, with 7 bases between them. Germline V CDR1 and CDR2: LGHNA, YNFKEQ. CDR3 coding DNA: TGTGCCAGCAGCCAAGATCGGCAGAATGAGCAGTTCTTC. Translation: CASSQDRQNEQFF.

This clonotype was recorded a few times. The gene calls are TRBV5-1 and TRBJ2-3; no clear D. Germline V gene lookup returns CDR1 SGHRS and CDR2 YFSETQ. This CDR3 contains 14 residues. Deletions cut 6 bases from V and 1 base from J, with 12 bases between. CDR3 in amino acids: CASKPVSGTDTQYF. The CDR3 DNA reads TGCGCCAGCAAGCCGGTAAGCGGCACAGATACGCAGTATTTT.

This chain connects TRBV15 to TRBJ2-5; possible D gene TRBD2, 7 bases. The CDR3 contains 14 residues. Germline-derived CDR1 and CDR2 are LNHNV and YYDKDF (reference sequence). V lost 5 bases to trimming and J lost 4 bases, with 14 bases between them. CDR3: CATSPRGGGETQYF. In DNA form, the CDR3 reads TGTGCCACCAGCCCCCGAGGGGGGGGAGAGACCCAGTACTTC.

This sequence joins TRBV28 and TRBJ2-1; 10 positions agree with TRBD1. CDR3 length equals 16 residues. Germline values: CDR1 MDHEN, CDR2 SYDVKM. J gave up 3 bases and V 1 base, and 3 bases lay outside the gene matches. The CDR3 DNA reads as TGTGCCAGCAGTTTATACCGGACAGGGGGCTACAATGAGCAGTTCTTC. Encoded protein: CASSLYRTGGYNEQFF.

This clonotype was recorded many times. This chain joins TRBV30 and TRBJ2-7, with a tentative D call TRBD2 (6 bases). This CDR3 contains 14 residues. Deletions cut 0 bases from V and 3 bases from J, with 12 bases between. Germline CDR1 is GTSNPN and CDR2 is SVGIG (reference sequence). CDR3 sequence: CAWSVGGTYYEQYF. In DNA, the CDR3 is TGTGCCTGGAGTGTTGGGGGGACGTACTACGAGCAGTACTTC.

The sample holds many counts of this clonotype. This chain joins TRBV3-1 and TRBJ2-7; D is unresolved. Germline V gene lookup returns CDR1 LGHDT and CDR2 YNNKEL (reference sequence). The V gene lost 8 bases and the J gene lost 0 bases, with 8 bases spanning the gap. This CDR3 has 12 amino acids. The CDR3 nucleotides read TGTGCCAGCGGACGGTCCTCCTACGAGCAGTACTTC. As protein: CASGRSSYEQYF.

This clonotype was seen a handful of times. This chain uses TRBV4-3 with TRBJ2-3; TRBD2 matches 9 bases. The trim removed 3 bases at V and 0 bases at J, leaving 4 bases unmatched. Germline assignment: CDR1 LGHNA and CDR2 YSLEER. The CDR3 contains 16 residues. CDR3 loop: CASSQQTSGSTDTQYF. The DNA of the CDR3 is TGCGCCAGCAGCCAGCAGACTAGCGGAAGCACAGATACGCAGTATTTT.